This T cell receptor beta chain comes out of a study of blood T cell repertoires in COVID-19. Study as a whole: Donors in the United States, Italy and Spain gave samples during acute or convalescent COVID-19. From T cells, B-cell-depleted T cells, or PBMCs came the material, which was cDNA or gDNA.

Under the authors' procedure: It was from reference gene primer amplification that nucleated cell counts were estimated. Clones were read by immunoSEQ multiplex PCR, and TCRdb kept only the in-frame ones, dropping some. For V, J and clone size, that table is used; D and trimming come from the DNA. The sample has about 110,000 clones; about 90% are singletons. Germline V gene sequence: CDR1 LNHDA, CDR2 SQIVND (reference sequence). V shed 6 bases and J shed 4 bases, with 9 bases lying between them. The CDR3 is made up of 13 amino acids. The chain joins TRBV19 to TRBJ1-4; a weak D match, TRBD1 (5 bases). The TCR sequence derives from a human donor in a cohort sampled during active COVID-19. The sequencing sample was made of peripheral blood. CDR3 residues: CASSDRNNEKLFF. In DNA, the CDR3 is TGTGCCAGTAGCGACAGAAATAATGAAAAACTGTTTTTT.